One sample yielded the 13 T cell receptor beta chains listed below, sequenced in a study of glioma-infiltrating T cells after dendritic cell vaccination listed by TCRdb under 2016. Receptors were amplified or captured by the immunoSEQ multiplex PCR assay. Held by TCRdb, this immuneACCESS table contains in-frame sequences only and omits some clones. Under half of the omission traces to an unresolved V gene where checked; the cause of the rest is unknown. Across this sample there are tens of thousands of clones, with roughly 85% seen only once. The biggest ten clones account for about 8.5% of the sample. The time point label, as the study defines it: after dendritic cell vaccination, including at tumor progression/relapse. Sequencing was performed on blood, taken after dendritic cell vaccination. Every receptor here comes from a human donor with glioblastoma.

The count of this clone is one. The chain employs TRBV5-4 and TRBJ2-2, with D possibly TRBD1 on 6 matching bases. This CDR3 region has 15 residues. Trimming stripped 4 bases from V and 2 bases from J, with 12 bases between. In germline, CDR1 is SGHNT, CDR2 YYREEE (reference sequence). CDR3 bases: TGTGCCAGCAGCGCCGGGACACTAAACACCGGGGAGCTGTTTTTT. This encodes CASSAGTLNTGELFF. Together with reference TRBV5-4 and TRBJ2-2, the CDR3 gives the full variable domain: ETGVTQSPTHLIKTRGQQVTLRCSSQSGHNTVSWYQQALGQGPQFIFQYYREEENGRGNFPPRFSGLQFPNYSSELNVNALELDDSALYLCASSAGTLNTGELFFGEGSRLTVL.

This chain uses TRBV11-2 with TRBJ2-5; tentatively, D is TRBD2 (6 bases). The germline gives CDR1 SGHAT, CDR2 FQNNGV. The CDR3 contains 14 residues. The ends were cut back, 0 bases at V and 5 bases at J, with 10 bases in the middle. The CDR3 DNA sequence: TGTGCCAGCAGCTTAGATCGTGGGGGGGAGACCCAGTACTTC. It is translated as CASSLDRGGETQYF.

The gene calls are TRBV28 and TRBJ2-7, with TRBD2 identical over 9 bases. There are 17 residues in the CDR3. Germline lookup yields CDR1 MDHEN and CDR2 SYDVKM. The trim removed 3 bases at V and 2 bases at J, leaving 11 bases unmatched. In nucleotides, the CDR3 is TGTGCCAGCAGTTTGGGTACTAGCGGGCCTCTCCCCTACGAGCAGTACTTC. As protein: CASSLGTSGPLPYEQYF.

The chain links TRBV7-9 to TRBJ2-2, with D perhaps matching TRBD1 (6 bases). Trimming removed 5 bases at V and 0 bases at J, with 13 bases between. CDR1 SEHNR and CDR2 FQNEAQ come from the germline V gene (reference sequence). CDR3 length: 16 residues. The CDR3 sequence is CASSDSHRANTGELFF. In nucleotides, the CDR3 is TGTGCCAGCAGCGACAGTCACAGGGCGAACACCGGGGAGCTGTTTTTT. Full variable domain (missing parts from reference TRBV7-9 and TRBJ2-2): DTGVSQNPRHKITKRGQNVTFRCDPISEHNRLYWYRQTLGQGPEFLTYFQNEAQLEKSRLLSDRFSAERPKGSFSTLEIQRTEQGDSAMYLCASSDSHRANTGELFFGEGSRLTVL.

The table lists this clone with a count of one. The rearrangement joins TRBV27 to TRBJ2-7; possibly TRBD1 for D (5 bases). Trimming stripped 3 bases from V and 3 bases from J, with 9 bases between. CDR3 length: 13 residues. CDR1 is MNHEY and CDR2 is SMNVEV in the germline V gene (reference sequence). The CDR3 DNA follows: TGTGCCAGCAGTTTGCGGACAAGCTACGAGCAGTACTTC. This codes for CASSLRTSYEQYF.

The CDR3 loop is CASSQPGQGSMAKETQYF. Written as DNA, the CDR3 is TGCGCCAGCAGCCAACCGGGACAGGGGAGTATGGCGAAAGAGACCCAGTACTTC. The rearrangement links TRBV4-1 to TRBJ2-5, with 10 nucleotides matching TRBD1. V was pared by 2 bases and J by 3 bases, with 12 bases of the junction left unmatched. Looked up from germline, CDR1 is MGHRA and CDR2 is YSYEKL. CDR3 size: 18 residues.

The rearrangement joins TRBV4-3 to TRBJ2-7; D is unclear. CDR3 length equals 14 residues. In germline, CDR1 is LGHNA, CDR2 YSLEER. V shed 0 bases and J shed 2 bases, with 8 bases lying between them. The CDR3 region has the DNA TGCGCCAGCAGCCAAGACGTCCCGGCCTACGAGCAGTACTTC. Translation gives CASSQDVPAYEQYF.

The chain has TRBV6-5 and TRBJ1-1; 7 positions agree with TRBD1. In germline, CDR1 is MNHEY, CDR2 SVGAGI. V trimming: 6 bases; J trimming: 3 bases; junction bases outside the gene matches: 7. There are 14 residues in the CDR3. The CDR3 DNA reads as TGTGCCAGCAGACCTCAGGACAGGCACACTGAAGCTTTCTTT. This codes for CASRPQDRHTEAFF.

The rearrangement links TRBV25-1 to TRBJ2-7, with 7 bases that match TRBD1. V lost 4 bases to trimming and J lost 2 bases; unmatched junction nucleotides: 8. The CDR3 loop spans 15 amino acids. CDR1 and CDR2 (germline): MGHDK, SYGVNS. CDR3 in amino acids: CASSGGQTTTYEQYF. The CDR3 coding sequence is TGTGCCAGCAGTGGGGGACAGACAACTACCTACGAGCAGTACTTC.

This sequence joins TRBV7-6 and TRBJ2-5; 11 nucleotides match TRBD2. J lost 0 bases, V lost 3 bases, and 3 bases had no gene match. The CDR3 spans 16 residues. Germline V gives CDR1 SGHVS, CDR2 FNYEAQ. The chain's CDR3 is CASSFSSGGYQETQYF. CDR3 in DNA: TGTGCCAGCAGCTTCTCTAGCGGGGGGTACCAAGAGACCCAGTACTTC.

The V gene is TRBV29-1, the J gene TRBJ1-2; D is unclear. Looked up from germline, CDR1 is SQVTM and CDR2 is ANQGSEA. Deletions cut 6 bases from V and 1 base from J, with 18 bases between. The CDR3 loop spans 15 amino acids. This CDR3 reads CSVGGEGQLNYGYTF. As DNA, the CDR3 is TGCAGCGTGGGCGGGGAGGGCCAACTTAACTATGGCTACACCTTC.

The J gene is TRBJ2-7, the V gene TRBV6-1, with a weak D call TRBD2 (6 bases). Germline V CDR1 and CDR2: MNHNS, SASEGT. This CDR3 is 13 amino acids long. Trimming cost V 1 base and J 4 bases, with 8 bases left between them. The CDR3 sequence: CASSEGLDYEQYF. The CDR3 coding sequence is TGTGCCAGCAGTGAAGGACTAGATTACGAGCAGTACTTC.

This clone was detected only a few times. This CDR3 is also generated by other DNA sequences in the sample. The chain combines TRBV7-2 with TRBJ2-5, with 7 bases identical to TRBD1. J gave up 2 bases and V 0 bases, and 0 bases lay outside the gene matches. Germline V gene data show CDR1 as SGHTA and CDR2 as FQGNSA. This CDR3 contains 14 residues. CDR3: CASSLAGQQETQYF. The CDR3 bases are TGTGCCAGCAGCTTAGCGGGACAGCAAGAGACCCAGTACTTC.